Below, 30 T cell receptor beta chains from the same sample are listed, as sequenced in a study of blood T cell repertoires in COVID-19. Clones were read by immunoSEQ multiplex PCR, and TCRdb kept only the in-frame ones, dropping some. The sample consists of fewer than 350,000 clones, roughly 90% of them appearing once. The specimen sequenced was PBMCs or T cells enriched from blood (not recorded which). These receptors all stem from a woman between 35 and 50 years old who had recovered from COVID-19.

The chain has TRBV7-2 and TRBJ2-3, with 7 nucleotides matching TRBD2. The CDR3 sequence is 17 residues long. CDR1 and CDR2 (germline): SGHTA, FQGNSA. V lost 1 base, J lost 0 bases, and 7 bases stayed unmatched. The CDR3 protein is CASSLDLADTSTDTQYF. As DNA, the CDR3 is TGTGCCAGCAGCTTAGACCTAGCGGATACTAGCACAGATACGCAGTATTTT.

The CDR3: CASSLGPGKQFF. The CDR3 DNA reads TGTGCCAGCAGCTTAGGTCCAGGTAAGCAGTTCTTC. The chain links TRBV7-8 to TRBJ2-1, with D uncertain. Trimming took off 1 base at V and 11 bases at J, with 9 bases between the two ends. This CDR3 comprises 12 residues. Germline CDR1 reads SGHVS; CDR2 reads FQNEAQ.

V gene TRBV6-5 combines with J gene TRBJ1-2; D ambiguous. Germline V gene sequence: CDR1 MNHEY, CDR2 SVGAGI. The CDR3 spans 13 residues. Trimming removed 4 bases from V and 4 bases from J, with 10 bases in between. Written as DNA, the CDR3 is TGTGCCAGCAGTTCACCCGGGGTCTATGGCTACACCTTC. Protein product: CASSSPGVYGYTF.

This clone was seen only once. This chain connects TRBV6-1 to TRBJ1-2; no reliable D call. Germline values: CDR1 MNHNS, CDR2 SASEGT. Trimming stripped 3 bases from V and 2 bases from J, with 10 bases between. The CDR3 has 14 amino acids. The CDR3 sequence is CASSEEGWNYGYTF. CDR3 coding DNA: TGTGCCAGCAGTGAGGAGGGATGGAACTATGGCTACACCTTC.

This CDR3 is CASSIERPNEQFF. The CDR3 nucleotides read TGTGCCAGTAGTATAGAGCGCCCCAATGAGCAGTTCTTC. The gene calls are TRBV19 and TRBJ2-1; D gene unclear. Trimming cost V 0 bases and J 6 bases, with 6 bases left between them. Per the germline V gene, CDR1 is LNHDA and CDR2 is SQIVND (reference sequence). The CDR3 covers 13 residues.

The V call is TRBV4-3, the J call TRBJ2-2; 11 nucleotides match TRBD2. The CDR3 runs to 19 residues. Germline CDR1 reads LGHNA; CDR2 reads YSLEER. Trimming took 0 bases from V and 6 from J; bases not matched to a gene: 12. CDR3: CASSQDAPTSGGHPGELFF. CDR3 in DNA: TGCGCCAGCAGCCAAGATGCCCCCACTAGCGGGGGACACCCCGGGGAGCTGTTTTTT.

This clone was detected only a few times. This chain uses TRBV7-8 with TRBJ2-2; 10 bases are a match to TRBD2. The V gene end was trimmed by 1 base and the J gene end by 4 bases; junction bases not matched to a gene: 12. Germline CDR1 is SGHVS and CDR2 is FQNEAQ. The CDR3 loop spans 19 amino acids. The CDR3 bases are TGTGCCAGCAGCTTAGTGAGGAGGAGCGGGAGGGCAGGCACCGGGGAGCTGTTTTTT. Amino acids: CASSLVRRSGRAGTGELFF.

The chain links TRBV5-4 to TRBJ2-7; 8 bases are a match to TRBD2. The germline CDR1 and CDR2 sequences are SGHNT and YYREEE (reference sequence). V lost 0 bases and J lost 4; bases outside the gene matches: 6. This CDR3 region has 15 residues. CDR3: CASSLAGGGTYEQYF. In DNA form, the CDR3 reads TGTGCCAGCAGCTTGGCGGGCGGGGGGACGTACGAGCAGTACTTC.

V is TRBV2 and J is TRBJ1-1; D unresolved. The germline V gene encodes CDR1 SNHLY and CDR2 FYNNEI. The CDR3 is made up of 14 amino acids. The V gene lost 6 bases and the J gene lost 2 bases, with 13 bases spanning the gap. CDR3 residues: CASRADGDNTEAFF. CDR3 bases: TGTGCCAGCAGAGCGGATGGGGATAACACTGAAGCTTTCTTT.

The chain couples TRBV30 to TRBJ2-7; weak D call: TRBD1 (6 bases). This CDR3 spans 11 amino acids. Germline CDR1 and CDR2: GTSNPN and SVGIG (reference sequence). Trimming shortened V by 4 bases and J by 5 bases, and 9 bases separated the two germline ends. CDR3 coding DNA: TGTGCCTGGACCCCAGGGGACGAGCAGTACTTC. Residues: CAWTPGDEQYF. Supplemented by reference TRBV30 and TRBJ2-7, the full variable domain reads SQTIHQWPATLVQPVGSPLSLECTVEGTSNPNLYWYRQAAGRGLQLLFYSVGIGQISSEVPQNLSASRPQDRQFILSSKKLLLSDSGFYLCAWTPGDEQYFGPGTRLTVT.

The sample holds a few counts of this clone. The chain couples TRBV19 to TRBJ2-1, with D possibly matching TRBD2 (5 bases). This CDR3 comprises 15 residues. Germline CDR1 LNHDA, CDR2 SQIVND (reference sequence). V was clipped by 0 bases and J by 6 bases, with 12 bases between them. CDR3 in amino acids: CASSIERAQGNEQFF. CDR3 bases: TGTGCCAGTAGTATAGAGCGGGCCCAAGGCAATGAGCAGTTCTTC.

V and J are TRBV11-3 and TRBJ2-7, with TRBD2 identical over 7 bases. Germline V lookup: CDR1 SGHNT, CDR2 YENEEA. The CDR3 runs 16 residues. V shed 1 base, J shed 0 bases, and the junction held 6 bases outside the gene matches. CDR3 sequence reads: CASSLGLGGVSYEQYF. In nucleotides, the CDR3 is TGTGCCAGCAGCTTAGGTTTGGGAGGGGTCTCCTACGAGCAGTACTTC.

The rearrangement links TRBV3-1 (or the pseudogene TRBV3-2) to TRBJ2-1; D is perhaps TRBD2 (6 bases). The V gene lost 3 bases and the J gene lost 7 bases, with 10 bases spanning the gap. This CDR3 comprises 13 residues. Germline V gene data show CDR1 as LGHDT and CDR2 as YNNKEL (reference sequence). The CDR3 region has the DNA TGTGCCAGCAGCCAGGGAGGAGGTAATGAGCAGTTCTTC. As protein: CASSQGGGNEQFF.

This sequence joins TRBV11-2 and TRBJ2-4; 11 bases line up with TRBD2. V lost 5 bases and J lost 0; bases outside the gene matches: 12. The CDR3 is 19 residues long. CDR1 is SGHAT and CDR2 is FQNNGV in the germline V gene. CDR3 in DNA: TGTGCCAGCAGCGTAGCCGGGGGACTAGCGGATTTAGCCAAAAACATTCAGTACTTC. Its protein is CASSVAGGLADLAKNIQYF.

V usage is TRBV11-3 and J usage is TRBJ2-7; D might be TRBD2 (6 bases). The germline V and J ends were trimmed by 3 bases and 3 bases, with 15 bases remaining between them. CDR3 length equals 15 residues. Germline CDR1 SGHNT, CDR2 YENEEA. In DNA, the CDR3 is TGTGCCAGCAGCTTTACCCGGGACTCCTTCTACGAGCAGTACTTC. This encodes CASSFTRDSFYEQYF. Full variable domain (outside the CDR3, taken from reference TRBV11-3 and TRBJ2-7): EAGVVQSPRYKIIEKKQPVAFWCNPISGHNTLYWYLQNLGQGPELLIRYENEEAVDDSQLPKDRFSAERLKGVDSTLKIQPAELGDSAVYLCASSFTRDSFYEQYFGPGTRLTVT.

V is TRBV7-2 and J is TRBJ2-3; D gene ambiguous. V gave up 1 base and J gave up 2 bases, with 7 bases separating them. Per germline, CDR1 SGHTA and CDR2 FQGNSA. The CDR3 loop spans 14 amino acids. CDR3 nucleotide sequence: TGTGCCAGCAGCTTAGGTATTTACACAGATACGCAGTATTTT. This codes for CASSLGIYTDTQYF. Full variable domain (remainder filled in from reference TRBV7-2 and TRBJ2-3): GAGVSQSPSNKVTEKGKDVELRCDPISGHTALYWYRQSLGQGLEFLIYFQGNSAPDKSGLPSDRFSAERTGGSVSTLTIQRTQQEDSAVYLCASSLGIYTDTQYFGPGTRLTVL.

This clone was counted once. This sequence joins TRBV30 and TRBJ1-1, with a weak D call TRBD1 (6 bases). V was pared by 7 bases and J by 2 bases, with 11 bases between. Germline lookup yields CDR1 GTSNPN and CDR2 SVGIG (reference sequence). CDR3 length: 12 amino acids. CDR3 protein: CASRGTNTEAFF. The CDR3, as DNA: TGTGCCTCCAGAGGGACAAACACTGAAGCTTTCTTT. The complete variable domain, with remaining parts taken from reference TRBV30 and TRBJ1-1, reads SQTIHQWPATLVQPVGSPLSLECTVEGTSNPNLYWYRQAAGRGLQLLFYSVGIGQISSEVPQNLSASRPQDRQFILSSKKLLLSDSGFYLCASRGTNTEAFFGQGTRLTVV.

The chain combines TRBV28 with TRBJ2-6; 7 nucleotides line up with TRBD1. This CDR3 region has 13 residues. The V and J ends lost 6 bases and 6 bases, in that order; junction bases with no gene match: 2. Germline values: CDR1 MDHEN, CDR2 SYDVKM. CDR3 sequence (DNA): TGTGCCAGCAGAACAGGGGAGGCCAACGTCCTGACTTTC. Protein sequence: CASRTGEANVLTF.

The chain is built from TRBV5-1 and TRBJ2-7; D perhaps matches TRBD2 (6 bases). The CDR3 totals 14 residues. V was cut by 4 bases and J by 2 bases, with 13 bases left in between. Germline V CDR1 and CDR2: SGHRS, YFSETQ. The CDR3 nucleotides read TGCGCCAGCAGCCGGGACTTTTCCGCCTACGAGCAGTACTTC. Its protein is CASSRDFSAYEQYF.

The chain recombines TRBV14 with TRBJ2-3; TRBD1 agrees at 9 bases. Per germline, CDR1 SGHDN and CDR2 FVKESK. The CDR3 spans 15 residues. Trimming cost V 4 bases and J 3 bases; bases outside gene matches: 5. In DNA, the CDR3 is TGTGCCAGCAGCCCCCGACAGGGGGTAACAGATACGCAGTATTTT. Protein sequence: CASSPRQGVTDTQYF. The complete variable domain, with remaining parts taken from reference TRBV14 and TRBJ2-3, reads EAGVTQFPSHSVIEKGQTVTLRCDPISGHDNLYWYRRVMGKEIKFLLHFVKESKQDESGMPNNRFLAERTGGTYSTLKVQPAELEDSGVYFCASSPRQGVTDTQYFGPGTRLTVL.

Only one count was recorded for this clone. This sample also contains other DNA sequences that code for the same CDR3. This chain links TRBV3-1 (or the pseudogene TRBV3-2) with TRBJ1-2, with 9 nucleotides matching TRBD1. Germline V gives CDR1 LGHDT, CDR2 YNNKEL (reference sequence). The CDR3 is 14 amino acids. The ends lost 3 bases at V and 6 bases at J; junction bases unmatched: 5. The CDR3 region is CASSQVGTGNGYTF. The CDR3 bases are TGTGCCAGCAGCCAGGTCGGGACAGGGAATGGCTACACCTTC.

This sequence joins TRBV4-3 and TRBJ2-2; TRBD2 agrees at 9 bases. The germline V gene has CDR1 LGHNA and CDR2 YSLEER. The ends lost 0 bases at V and 4 bases at J; junction bases unmatched: 3. The CDR3 consists of 16 residues. CDR3 DNA sequence: TGCGCCAGCAGCCAAGAAGGAGCGGGGGGCACCGGGGAGCTGTTTTTT. Amino acids: CASSQEGAGGTGELFF.

V is TRBV2 and J is TRBJ1-1; TRBD1 aligns across 8 bases. With V trimmed by 10 bases and J by 5 bases, 9 bases remained unmatched. The CDR3 is 13 residues long. Looked up from germline, CDR1 is SNHLY and CDR2 is FYNNEI. The CDR3 DNA reads TGTGCCACCATGGGACAGGTCGATACTGAAGCTTTCTTT. Amino acids: CATMGQVDTEAFF. Using reference TRBV2 and TRBJ1-1 for the parts outside the CDR3, the full variable domain is EPEVTQTPSHQVTQMGQEVILRCVPISNHLYFYWYRQILGQKVEFLVSFYNNEISEKSEIFDDQFSVERPDGSNFTLKIRSTKLEDSAMYFCATMGQVDTEAFFGQGTRLTVV.

The rearrangement joins TRBV5-5 to TRBJ1-6, with 9 positions matching TRBD1. Trimming at V came to 0 bases and at J to 8 bases, leaving 6 bases not matched to a gene. The germline V gene encodes CDR1 SGHKS and CDR2 YYEKEE (reference sequence). The CDR3 extends over 16 amino acids. This CDR3 reads CASSLGGQGGDSPLHF. CDR3 coding DNA: TGTGCCAGCAGCTTGGGGGGACAGGGCGGAGATTCACCCCTCCACTTT.

The V gene is TRBV19, the J gene TRBJ2-1; 10 positions match TRBD1. CDR1 LNHDA and CDR2 SQIVND come from the germline V gene (reference sequence). The CDR3 contains 15 residues. With V trimmed by 5 bases and J by 8 bases, 9 bases remained unmatched. The CDR3 DNA sequence: TGTGCCAGTAGTCTGACAGGGGGCGGGAGTGATGAGCAGTTCTTC. Residues: CASSLTGGGSDEQFF.

This chain links TRBV5-4 with TRBJ2-5, with a tentative D call TRBD2 (6 bases). Germline V gene sequence: CDR1 SGHNT, CDR2 YYREEE (reference sequence). Trimming stripped 0 bases from V and 5 bases from J, with 8 bases between. The CDR3 runs to 13 residues. CDR3 coding DNA: TGTGCCAGCAGCTTGGAGGGGAGGGAGACCCAGTACTTC. Translating gives CASSLEGRETQYF.

The rearrangement joins TRBV5-1 to TRBJ2-6; 7 bases fit TRBD2. The V and J ends lost 7 bases and 2 bases, in that order; junction bases with no gene match: 3. This CDR3 is 14 amino acids long. Looked up from germline, CDR1 is SGHRS and CDR2 is YFSETQ. CDR3: CASWGGPGANVLTF. Written as DNA, the CDR3 is TGCGCCAGCTGGGGGGGACCTGGGGCCAACGTCCTGACTTTC.

The chain combines TRBV5-6 with TRBJ1-6, with TRBD1 identical over 9 bases. V lost 4 bases, J lost 11 bases, and 4 bases stayed unmatched. The V gene's germline CDR1 is SGHDT and CDR2 YYEEEE. This CDR3 is 13 amino acids long. CDR3 region: CASSIGQGTPLHF. The CDR3 region has the DNA TGTGCCAGCAGCATCGGACAGGGGACACCCCTCCACTTT.

J is TRBJ2-1 and V is TRBV18; 8 bases fit TRBD1. The CDR3 sequence is 14 residues long. J was trimmed by 9 bases and V by 8 bases; bases with no gene match: 12. Germline V gene sequence: CDR1 KGHSH, CDR2 LQKENI. The CDR3, as DNA: TGTGCCAGCGCCGAGGCGTACAGGGGGGCTGAGCAGTTCTTC. Its translation: CASAEAYRGAEQFF.

The chain has TRBV27 and TRBJ2-1; the match to TRBD1 covers 7 bases. V lost 5 bases and J lost 1; bases outside the gene matches: 5. Germline V gene sequence: CDR1 MNHEY, CDR2 SMNVEV (reference sequence). This CDR3 has 15 residues. The CDR3 reads CASSTRTGSYNEQFF. CDR3 sequence (DNA): TGTGCCAGCAGTACTCGGACAGGATCCTACAATGAGCAGTTCTTC.